This T cell receptor (beta chain) was retrieved from a study of spatial heterogeneity in lung cancer. This clonotype was detected many times. The antigen remains unidentified. Each TCR cDNA molecule bore a unique molecular identifier. Each CDR3 protein gets one entry after TCRdb re-called the 5' RACE reads with MiXCR. This table has fewer than 3,500 distinct CDR3 sequences, around an eighth appearing once. The CDR3 is made up of 14 amino acids. From germline, CDR1 is DFQATT and CDR2 SNEGSKA (reference sequence). J was trimmed by 4 bases and V by 4 bases; bases with no gene match: 8. Specified time point: sample taken at primary tumor resection. Study results and limitations: Tumors with more nonsynonymous mutations had more expanded intratumoral alpha and beta TCRs.

This chain links TRBV20-1 with TRBJ2-5; 8 bases agree with TRBD2. The sequence derives from a male donor with early-stage non-small cell lung cancer. Sequences were derived from lung tumor tissue, sampled at surgery. The CDR3 spells CSAISGGAGETQYF. The CDR3 nucleotides read TGCAGTGCTATCTCCGGGGGGGCCGGAGAGACCCAGTACTTC.